These 16 T cell receptor beta chains were sequenced from one sample in a study of shared clonotypes between healthy human individuals. Some clones are missing from TCRdb's copy, which holds only in-frame ones; the method was immunoSEQ multiplex PCR. The sample contains about 470,000 clones, about four fifths of which appear only once. What was sequenced was PBMCs. These receptors originate from a middle-aged woman in good health. Some clones in this sample may be carry-over from other donors' samples.

The CDR3 nucleotides read TGTGCCAGCAGCGTACAGACTAGCACAGATACGCAGTATTTT. This codes for CASSVQTSTDTQYF. The V and J genes are TRBV7-3 and TRBJ2-3, with D hard to call. There are 14 residues in the CDR3. V lost 5 bases to trimming and J lost 0 bases, with 9 bases between them. In germline, CDR1 is SGHTA, CDR2 FQGTGA.

This chain uses TRBV4-3 with TRBJ2-3, with TRBD2 matching 14 bases. The CDR3 runs to 19 residues. The J segment lost 5 bases and the V segment lost 3 bases, leaving 13 bases of the junction unmatched. Germline V CDR1 and CDR2: LGHNA, YSLEER. The CDR3, as DNA: TGCGCCAGCAGCCAGAGGGTTCCGGGACTAGCGGGAGCTGGAGATACGCAGTATTTT. Translated: CASSQRVPGLAGAGDTQYF.

The rearrangement joins TRBV5-4 to TRBJ1-2; 9 nucleotides match TRBD1. CDR1 is SGHNT and CDR2 is YYREEE in the germline V gene (reference sequence). With V trimmed by 0 bases and J by 6 bases, 9 bases remained unmatched. CDR3 length: 16 amino acids. CDR3 protein: CASSLDLPGTGHGYTF. The CDR3 DNA reads TGTGCCAGCAGCTTGGACCTCCCCGGGACAGGGCATGGCTACACCTTC.

CDR3 nucleotides: TGTGCCAGCAGCTTAGATGTTGGGGGCCCCTGGGGCTACACCTTC. Encoded protein: CASSLDVGGPWGYTF. This chain uses TRBV7-2 with TRBJ1-2; TRBD1 is a possible D gene (6 bases). V was shortened by 1 base and J by 8 bases, with 17 bases between the two germline ends. Germline CDR1 is SGHTA and CDR2 is FQGNSA. This CDR3 is 15 amino acids long.

This chain links TRBV5-4 with TRBJ2-1, with no clear D. In germline, CDR1 is SGHNT, CDR2 YYREEE (reference sequence). The CDR3 covers 15 residues. V was clipped by 0 bases and J by 2 bases, with 9 bases between them. CDR3 in DNA: TGTGCCAGCAGCTTGGATGGTCGGGCCTACAATGAGCAGTTCTTC. This codes for CASSLDGRAYNEQFF.

The chain uses TRBV7-6 and TRBJ2-7; D is perhaps TRBD1 (6 bases). V was pared by 4 bases and J by 0 bases, with 19 bases between. CDR3 length equals 17 residues. The germline V gene encodes CDR1 SGHVS and CDR2 FNYEAQ. The CDR3 nucleotides are TGTGCCAGCAGCTCCGCAGACAGGCTCCTACTCTCCTACGAGCAGTACTTC. Its protein is CASSSADRLLLSYEQYF.

This clone was seen more than once but under ten times. The chain couples TRBV5-1 to TRBJ1-4; D perhaps matches TRBD1 (6 bases). This CDR3 region has 14 residues. V lost 3 bases, J lost 6 bases, and 12 bases lay in between. Germline loops: CDR1 SGHRS, CDR2 YFSETQ. The CDR3 protein is CASSSTGSDEKLFF. CDR3 bases: TGCGCCAGCAGCTCTACAGGGTCGGATGAAAAACTGTTTTTT.

This clone is a singleton in its sample. The chain combines TRBV6-6 with TRBJ1-3; tentatively, D is TRBD1 (5 bases). Germline values: CDR1 MNHNY, CDR2 SVGAGI (reference sequence). Trimming removed 7 bases from V and 1 base from J, with 17 bases in between. The length of the CDR3 is 16 residues. The CDR3 protein is CASTLRGGGSGNTIYF. CDR3 nucleotides: TGTGCCAGCACGCTAAGGGGAGGTGGGTCTGGAAACACCATATATTTT.

Turning to this clone: A read error is the likely source, as a far larger clone sits one nucleotide away. CDR3 bases: TGTGCCAGTAGTATAGGAGGGATTGAAGCTTTCTTT. This translates into CASSIGGIEAFF. V and J are TRBV19 and TRBJ1-1; D remains ambiguous. V shed 1 base and J shed 7 bases, with 7 bases lying between them. The CDR3 sequence is 12 residues long. Germline CDR1 reads LNHDA; CDR2 reads SQIVND (reference sequence). The complete variable domain, with remaining parts taken from reference TRBV19 and TRBJ1-1, reads DGGITQSPKYLFRKEGQNVTLSCEQNLNHDAMYWYRQDPGQGLRLIYYSQIVNDFQKGDIAEGYSVSREKKESFPLTVTSAQKNPTAFYLCASSIGGIEAFFGQGTRLTVV.

This rearrangement joins TRBV7-2 to TRBJ2-2, with TRBD2 identical over 9 bases. Germline values: CDR1 SGHTA, CDR2 FQGNSA. The V and J ends lost 5 bases and 6 bases, in that order; junction bases with no gene match: 13. The CDR3 length is 17 residues. Here the CDR3 reads CASSPAPGLAGAGELFF. CDR3 nucleotide sequence: TGTGCCAGCAGCCCAGCGCCGGGACTAGCAGGAGCCGGGGAGCTGTTTTTT.

The chain couples TRBV6-1 to TRBJ2-5; 9 nucleotides agree with TRBD1. The germline CDR1 and CDR2 sequences are MNHNS and SASEGT. The CDR3 has 15 residues. The J segment lost 5 bases and the V segment lost 6 bases, leaving 10 bases of the junction unmatched. CDR3 bases: TGTGCCAGCAGACTCGGACAGGGGCTCCGGGAGACCCAGTACTTC. It is translated as CASRLGQGLRETQYF.

This clone was recorded only once. This chain links TRBV4-3 with TRBJ2-2, with D unresolved. V was clipped by 0 bases and J by 3 bases, with 5 bases between them. Per germline, CDR1 LGHNA and CDR2 YSLEER. This CDR3 has 14 residues. The CDR3 bases are TGCGCCAGCAGCCAAGACAGAGACACCGGGGAGCTGTTTTTT. It encodes CASSQDRDTGELFF.

The chain recombines TRBV7-6 with TRBJ1-1; D unresolved. This CDR3 comprises 13 residues. V gave up 1 base and J gave up 1 base, with 4 bases separating them. Per the germline V gene, CDR1 is SGHVS and CDR2 is FNYEAQ. The CDR3 here is CASSLEENTEAFF. CDR3 DNA sequence: TGTGCCAGCAGCTTAGAGGAGAACACTGAAGCTTTCTTT.

The rearrangement joins TRBV29-1 to TRBJ2-1, with D maybe TRBD1 (6 bases). This CDR3 comprises 19 residues. Germline CDR1 is SQVTM and CDR2 is ANQGSEA. Deletions cut 0 bases from V and 1 base from J, with 22 bases between. The DNA for the CDR3 is TGCAGCGTTGAAGATTTTTTGTTGAACAGGGACCTTTCCTACAATGAGCAGTTCTTC. Its translation is CSVEDFLLNRDLSYNEQFF.

The rearrangement links TRBV5-1 to TRBJ1-1, with D perhaps matching TRBD1 (6 bases). The germline CDR1 and CDR2 sequences are SGHRS and YFSETQ. Trimming pared 1 base from V and 0 bases from J, leaving 10 bases between. This CDR3 comprises 15 residues. CDR3 sequence reads: CASSLTGHLNTEAFF. CDR3 sequence (DNA): TGCGCCAGCAGCTTGACGGGACACCTGAACACTGAAGCTTTCTTT.

The chain has TRBV30 and TRBJ2-2, with D uncertain. Germline CDR1 GTSNPN, CDR2 SVGIG (reference sequence). V dropped 0 bases and J dropped 4 bases, with 12 bases sitting between them. The CDR3 contains 15 residues. As DNA, the CDR3 is TGTGCCTGGAGTGTAATAGGGTTGGGCACCGGGGAGCTGTTTTTT. This gives the protein CAWSVIGLGTGELFF.